The 27 T cell receptor beta chains presented below share a single source sample, sequenced in a study of blood T cell repertoires in COVID-19. Sequencing was performed with immunoSEQ multiplex PCR; in TCRdb, only in-frame clones are kept and a portion is missing. The sample consists of 200,000 to 250,000 clones, 81% of them appearing once. Sample: PBMCs or T cells enriched from blood (not recorded which). These TCRs come from a woman between 45 and 60 years old with acute COVID-19.

The chain has TRBV7-2 and TRBJ2-3; no definite D call. Trimming took off 3 bases at V and 4 bases at J, with 11 bases between the two ends. This CDR3 is built from 14 residues. The germline gives CDR1 SGHTA, CDR2 FQGNSA. The CDR3, as DNA: TGTGCCAGCAGCTTTGCTCCCGCGGCAGATACGCAGTATTTT. Translated, it gives CASSFAPAADTQYF. The variable domain in full, with the rest retrieved from reference TRBV7-2 and TRBJ2-3, is GAGVSQSPSNKVTEKGKDVELRCDPISGHTALYWYRQSLGQGLEFLIYFQGNSAPDKSGLPSDRFSAERTGGSVSTLTIQRTQQEDSAVYLCASSFAPAADTQYFGPGTRLTVL.

In this sample, this clone turned up once. The CDR3 nucleotides read TGTGCCAGCAGCTTAAGAGGAGGCCTCGTCCTAGCTTTCTTT. Amino acids: CASSLRGGLVLAFF. The chain is built from TRBV7-2 and TRBJ1-1; D unresolved. The CDR3 length is 14 residues. Germline V lookup: CDR1 SGHTA, CDR2 FQGNSA. The germline V and J ends were trimmed by 2 bases and 10 bases, with 17 bases remaining between them.

This clone was observed a few times. The chain recombines TRBV5-4 with TRBJ2-5, with D maybe TRBD2 (5 bases). CDR3 length: 14 amino acids. Trimming pared 1 base from V and 5 bases from J, leaving 12 bases between. Germline lookup yields CDR1 SGHNT and CDR2 YYREEE (reference sequence). Written as DNA, the CDR3 is TGTGCCAGCAGCTTGAGAGACCCGGGGGAGACCCAGTACTTC. Translation gives CASSLRDPGETQYF.

The rearrangement links TRBV3-1 (or the pseudogene TRBV3-2) to TRBJ1-1; D might be TRBD1 (5 bases). Trimming took 1 base from V and 4 from J, leaving 13 bases between them. The CDR3 loop spans 15 amino acids. The germline V gene encodes CDR1 LGHDT and CDR2 YNNKEL (reference sequence). The CDR3 reads CASSQGGRVGTEAFF. The DNA of the CDR3 is TGTGCCAGCAGCCAAGGAGGCAGGGTTGGCACTGAAGCTTTCTTT.

V is TRBV18 and J is TRBJ2-1; 12 positions match TRBD1. V lost 2 bases, J lost 7 bases, and 9 bases stayed unmatched. CDR1 is KGHSH, CDR2 LQKENI, per germline. The CDR3 runs to 17 residues. The CDR3 DNA reads as TGTGCCAGCTCACCAAGGGGACAGGGGGCGAAAGGGAATGAGCAGTTCTTC. Translating gives CASSPRGQGAKGNEQFF.

There are a few counts of this clone. V and J are TRBV28 and TRBJ2-7, with D unresolved. Trimming shortened V by 7 bases and J by 5 bases, and 9 bases separated the two germline ends. The germline gives CDR1 MDHEN, CDR2 SYDVKM. The CDR3 loop spans 11 amino acids. CDR3 in DNA: TGTGCCAGCACCCAATCCCACGAGCAGTACTTC. It encodes CASTQSHEQYF.

The chain employs TRBV28 and TRBJ1-3; 12 positions agree with TRBD1. Germline assignment: CDR1 MDHEN and CDR2 SYDVKM. Trimming at V came to 5 bases and at J to 3 bases, leaving 8 bases not matched to a gene. The CDR3 covers 17 residues. The CDR3 sequence is CASSPPGTGGIGNTIYF. The DNA of the CDR3 is TGTGCCAGCAGTCCTCCCGGGACAGGGGGCATTGGAAACACCATATATTTT.

The rearrangement joins TRBV7-3 to TRBJ2-2; no definite D call. This CDR3 has 14 residues. Germline V lookup: CDR1 SGHTA, CDR2 FQGTGA. The V gene lost 5 bases and the J gene lost 2 bases, with 9 bases spanning the gap. The CDR3 sequence: CASSEQRNTGELFF. In DNA, the CDR3 is TGTGCCAGCAGCGAACAGAGAAACACCGGGGAGCTGTTTTTT.

The genes are TRBV11-2 and TRBJ2-7; 8 nucleotides align to TRBD2. Looked up from germline, CDR1 is SGHAT and CDR2 is FQNNGV. V was pared by 1 base and J by 5 bases, with 7 bases of the junction left unmatched. CDR3 size: 15 residues. The CDR3 loop reads CASSLGPGGVHEQYF. CDR3 bases: TGTGCCAGCAGCTTAGGGCCGGGAGGGGTCCACGAGCAGTACTTC.

J is TRBJ1-1 and V is TRBV30; D gene ambiguous. This CDR3 is built from 13 residues. The germline V gene encodes CDR1 GTSNPN and CDR2 SVGIG (reference sequence). V dropped 1 base and J dropped 6 bases, with 12 bases sitting between them. This chain's CDR3 is CAWSGQVGPEAFF. CDR3 coding DNA: TGTGCCTGGAGTGGTCAGGTCGGCCCTGAAGCTTTCTTT.

The chain is built from TRBV23-1 and TRBJ2-7, with 8 bases that match TRBD2. TRBV23-1 is an ORF, and what it does is uncertain. The CDR3 loop spans 14 amino acids. The V segment lost 2 bases and the J segment 2 bases; nucleotides outside the gene matches: 2. Written as DNA, the CDR3 is TGCGCCAGCAGTCAAGAGGGACTAGCCTACGAGCAGTACTTC. As protein: CASSQEGLAYEQYF.

This clone was seen more than once but under ten times. The chain employs TRBV9 and TRBJ2-2; 10 nucleotides align to TRBD2. The CDR3 has 14 residues. CDR1 and CDR2 from the germline V gene are SGDLS and YYNGEE. V dropped 5 bases and J dropped 7; count of bases not matched to a gene: 5. CDR3 residues: CASRGTSASGELFF. DNA for the CDR3: TGTGCCAGCAGAGGGACTAGCGCAAGCGGGGAGCTGTTTTTT.

V is TRBV15 and J is TRBJ1-5; D remains ambiguous. Trimming stripped 5 bases from V and 1 base from J, with 3 bases between. The CDR3 runs to 12 residues. Germline V gene sequence: CDR1 LNHNV, CDR2 YYDKDF (reference sequence). This chain's CDR3 is CATSRSNQPQHF. DNA for the CDR3: TGTGCCACCAGCCGGAGCAATCAGCCCCAGCATTTT. Combining the CDR3 with reference TRBV15 and TRBJ1-5 gives the whole variable domain DAMVIQNPRYQVTQFGKPVTLSCSQTLNHNVMYWYQQKSSQAPKLLFHYYDKDFNNEADTPDNFQSRRPNTSFCFLDIRSPGLGDTAMYLCATSRSNQPQHFGDGTRLSIL.

V is TRBV11-2 and J is TRBJ2-3; 10 nucleotides agree with TRBD2. J lost 0 bases, V lost 1 base, and 1 base had no gene match. Germline CDR1 SGHAT, CDR2 FQNNGV. The CDR3 consists of 16 residues. The CDR3 loop reads CASSLVLAGSTDTQYF. In nucleotides, the CDR3 is TGTGCCAGCAGCTTAGTACTAGCGGGGAGCACAGATACGCAGTATTTT.

The V call is TRBV18, the J call TRBJ2-3; D is possibly TRBD2 (5 bases). Trimming shortened V by 1 base and J by 2 bases, and 10 bases separated the two germline ends. Germline V gene data show CDR1 as KGHSH and CDR2 as LQKENI. The CDR3 runs 15 residues. The CDR3 DNA is TGTGCCAGCTCACCACTGCGGGTACACACAGATACGCAGTATTTT. Translating gives CASSPLRVHTDTQYF.

The chain is built from TRBV9 and TRBJ2-3, with D possibly being TRBD2 (7 bases). The V end lost 4 bases, the J end lost 8 bases, and 17 bases lay between the germline ends. The germline gives CDR1 SGDLS, CDR2 YYNGEE. CDR3 length: 14 residues. Here the CDR3 reads CASSSRGAVRTQYF. For the CDR3, the DNA is TGTGCCAGCAGCTCACGGGGGGCCGTGCGTACGCAGTATTTT.

This clone turned up a few times. The J gene is TRBJ1-6, the V gene TRBV28; 8 bases are a match to TRBD1. The trim removed 5 bases at V and 6 bases at J, leaving 6 bases unmatched. Germline CDR1 reads MDHEN; CDR2 reads SYDVKM. This CDR3 comprises 15 residues. The CDR3 sequence is CASSLSGGSNSPLHF. As DNA, the CDR3 is TGTGCCAGCAGTCTCTCAGGGGGCTCTAATTCACCCCTCCACTTT.

The rearrangement uses TRBV7-8 and TRBJ1-6; D is uncertain. The germline V and J ends were trimmed by 3 bases and 8 bases, with 8 bases remaining between them. The CDR3 totals 13 residues. CDR1 is SGHVS, CDR2 FQNEAQ, per germline. CDR3 loop: CASSLKSDSPLHF. CDR3 coding DNA: TGTGCCAGCAGCTTGAAATCGGATTCACCCCTCCACTTT.

The V gene is TRBV7-6, the J gene TRBJ2-7, with 7 bases aligning to TRBD2. V lost 5 bases to trimming and J lost 7 bases; unmatched junction nucleotides: 14. CDR3 length: 15 residues. From germline, CDR1 is SGHVS and CDR2 FNYEAQ. The CDR3 sequence is CASSPEVSGVGEQYF. The CDR3 DNA is TGTGCCAGCAGCCCAGAGGTCAGCGGGGTAGGAGAGCAGTACTTC.

The CDR3 nucleotides are TGCAGCGTTAAAACAGGGGGGGTTGGCTACACCTTC. This gives the protein CSVKTGGVGYTF. The V call is TRBV29-1, the J call TRBJ1-2, with TRBD1 identical over 8 bases. This CDR3 is 12 amino acids long. V dropped 5 bases and J dropped 7; count of bases not matched to a gene: 6. Per the germline V gene, CDR1 is SQVTM and CDR2 is ANQGSEA.

The chain employs TRBV3-1 (or the pseudogene TRBV3-2) and TRBJ1-1; 9 bases line up with TRBD1. Trimming took 4 bases from V and 1 from J; bases not matched to a gene: 1. There are 14 residues in the CDR3. Germline CDR1 LGHDT, CDR2 YNNKEL (reference sequence). The CDR3 sequence is CASSLGQGNTEAFF. Here the CDR3 DNA reads TGTGCCAGCAGCCTGGGACAGGGGAACACTGAAGCTTTCTTT.

The rearrangement links TRBV9 to TRBJ1-2; TRBD1 matches at 7 bases. The V gene's germline CDR1 is SGDLS and CDR2 YYNGEE. Germline trimming cut 3 bases from V and 4 bases from J; bases unmatched to any gene: 6. This CDR3 is 14 amino acids long. The CDR3 coding sequence is TGTGCCAGCAGCGCAGGGACAGACTTCTATGGCTACACCTTC. It translates to CASSAGTDFYGYTF.

V and J are TRBV2 and TRBJ1-1; a weak D match, TRBD1 (5 bases). V was cut by 6 bases and J by 4 bases, with 30 bases left in between. This CDR3 has 19 amino acids. Looked up from germline, CDR1 is SNHLY and CDR2 is FYNNEI. The CDR3 nucleotides read TGTGCCAGCAGCCCGACAGACCCCACACTTAGCCTTTGGGGCACTGAAGCTTTCTTT. Translating gives CASSPTDPTLSLWGTEAFF. Using reference TRBV2 and TRBJ1-1 for the parts outside the CDR3, the full variable domain is EPEVTQTPSHQVTQMGQEVILRCVPISNHLYFYWYRQILGQKVEFLVSFYNNEISEKSEIFDDQFSVERPDGSNFTLKIRSTKLEDSAMYFCASSPTDPTLSLWGTEAFFGQGTRLTVV.

The chain is built from TRBV10-3 and TRBJ2-5, with 11 bases fitting TRBD2. The CDR3 extends over 14 amino acids. Germline V gene data show CDR1 as ENHRY and CDR2 as SYGVKD. V shed 6 bases, J shed 3 bases, and the junction held 3 bases outside the gene matches. The CDR3 reads CAISWGLAEETQYF. DNA of the CDR3: TGTGCCATCAGCTGGGGACTAGCGGAAGAGACCCAGTACTTC.

V is TRBV3-1 (or the pseudogene TRBV3-2) and J is TRBJ2-5, with TRBD2 matching over 8 bases. J lost 1 base, V lost 2 bases, and 0 bases had no gene match. The CDR3 length is 14 residues. In germline, CDR1 is LGHDT, CDR2 YNNKEL (reference sequence). CDR3 DNA: TGTGCCAGCAGCCAAAGCGGGGGCCAAGAGACCCAGTACTTC. Translated: CASSQSGGQETQYF.

The chain combines TRBV14 with TRBJ1-2; the D is unclear. CDR3 length equals 15 residues. Deletions cut 1 base from V and 3 bases from J, with 12 bases between. CDR1 is SGHDN and CDR2 is FVKESK in the germline V gene. CDR3 coding DNA: TGTGCCAGCAGCCAAGCGGGAACCTCTTACTATGGCTACACCTTC. This sequence encodes CASSQAGTSYYGYTF.

This chain uses TRBV18 with TRBJ2-2; 8 nucleotides line up with TRBD1. V was clipped by 2 bases and J by 5 bases; unmatched bases: 13. The CDR3 is 18 amino acids. CDR1 KGHSH and CDR2 LQKENI come from the germline V gene. As DNA, the CDR3 is TGTGCCAGCTCACCAAGGGTCGTGCAGGGGGCAGCTACCGGGGAGCTGTTTTTT. This encodes CASSPRVVQGAATGELFF.